This T cell receptor (beta chain) was sequenced for a study of cytomegalovirus exposure and HLA in healthy donors. Primers: 60 Vbeta forward and 13 Jbeta reverse. The repertoire was sequenced with immunoSEQ multiplex PCR; TCRdb's copy has only in-frame clones and lacks some. The listing contains 68,000 or so clones. Trimming shortened V by 0 bases and J by 1 base, and 6 bases separated the two germline ends. The CDR3 is 14 amino acids. The germline V gene has CDR1 MNHNS and CDR2 SASEGT. This clonotype was sampled from a female donor in good health and CMV-seropositive. The source material was PBMCs. The chain is built from TRBV6-1 and TRBJ1-2, with unresolved D. CDR3 nucleotide sequence: TGTGCCAGCAGTGAAGCCCTGAGTAACTATGGCTACACCTTC. This codes for CASSEALSNYGYTF.